These 20 T cell receptor beta chains were all obtained from the same sample, sequenced in a study of blood T cell repertoires in COVID-19. Measured with immunoSEQ multiplex PCR; TCRdb has only the in-frame clones, and not every one. This repertoire shows 350,000 to 400,000 clones, more than 75% found once; its top ten account for 2.5% to 3%. Sequences were obtained from PBMCs or T cells enriched from blood (not recorded which). Receptors originate from a woman in her twenties or thirties who had recovered from COVID-19.

The rearrangement joins TRBV19 to TRBJ2-7; 11 nucleotides line up with TRBD1. The CDR3 consists of 13 residues. J gave up 5 bases and V 5 bases, and 2 bases lay outside the gene matches. The germline gives CDR1 LNHDA, CDR2 SQIVND (reference sequence). This CDR3 is CASSPGQGDEQYF. The DNA of the CDR3 is TGTGCCAGTAGTCCGGGACAGGGGGACGAGCAGTACTTC.

The V and J genes are TRBV3-1 (or the pseudogene TRBV3-2) and TRBJ2-5, with D perhaps matching TRBD2 (7 bases). This CDR3 contains 15 residues. From germline, CDR1 is LGHDT and CDR2 YNNKEL (reference sequence). Between the trimmed V and J ends, which lost 1 base and 4 bases, there was a span of 13 bases. The CDR3 here is CASSQGSGGGETQYF. The CDR3 nucleotides are TGTGCCAGCAGCCAAGGGTCGGGGGGCGGAGAGACCCAGTACTTC.

This sequence joins TRBV4-1 and TRBJ2-5; a possible D gene is TRBD2 (5 bases). The CDR3 consists of 16 residues. Germline CDR1 is MGHRA and CDR2 is YSYEKL. With 1 base removed from V and 1 base from J, the gap between germline ends came to 13 bases. The CDR3 is CASSQASRTLQETQYF. The CDR3, as DNA: TGCGCCAGCAGCCAAGCCAGCCGGACTCTCCAAGAGACCCAGTACTTC.

This CDR3 reads CASSSGLAGGSYEQYF. DNA of the CDR3: TGTGCCAGCAGTTCGGGACTAGCGGGAGGGTCCTACGAGCAGTACTTC. The chain employs TRBV28 and TRBJ2-7; TRBD2 agrees at 16 bases. The V gene end was trimmed by 4 bases and the J gene end by 1 base; junction bases not matched to a gene: 1. The germline V gene encodes CDR1 MDHEN and CDR2 SYDVKM. This CDR3 region has 16 residues.

The genes are TRBV5-1 and TRBJ1-1; no clear D. The CDR3 has 15 amino acids. Deletions cut 1 base from V and 0 bases from J, with 10 bases between. The germline V gene encodes CDR1 SGHRS and CDR2 YFSETQ. The CDR3 DNA reads as TGCGCCAGCAGCTTGATCGTTGCGATGAACACTGAAGCTTTCTTT. Translated, it gives CASSLIVAMNTEAFF. Full variable domain (remainder filled in from reference TRBV5-1 and TRBJ1-1): KAGVTQTPRYLIKTRGQQVTLSCSPISGHRSVSWYQQTPGQGLQFLFEYFSETQRNKGNFPGRFSGRQFSNSRSEMNVSTLELGDSALYLCASSLIVAMNTEAFFGQGTRLTVV.

This chain connects TRBV5-1 to TRBJ2-3; 8 bases agree with TRBD1. V lost 0 bases, J lost 1 base, and 1 base stayed unmatched. The CDR3 sequence is 15 residues long. Germline V gene sequence: CDR1 SGHRS, CDR2 YFSETQ. CDR3 sequence reads: CASSLEDRGTDTQYF. CDR3 DNA sequence: TGCGCCAGCAGCTTGGAGGACAGGGGCACAGATACGCAGTATTTT.

V and J are TRBV28 and TRBJ2-7, with a tentative D call TRBD1 (5 bases). Between the trimmed V and J ends, which lost 4 bases and 5 bases, there was a span of 18 bases. The CDR3 runs 15 residues. The germline CDR1 and CDR2 sequences are MDHEN and SYDVKM. The CDR3 region has the DNA TGTGCCAGCAGTTCCCCTCAGGCAGGGATTAACGAGCAGTACTTC. Protein: CASSSPQAGINEQYF.

The rearrangement uses TRBV2 and TRBJ1-1; TRBD1 aligns across 10 bases. The CDR3 covers 14 residues. Germline CDR1 SNHLY, CDR2 FYNNEI. The ends lost 7 bases at V and 2 bases at J; junction bases unmatched: 4. CDR3: CASKTTGGNTEAFF. CDR3 DNA sequence: TGTGCCAGCAAAACGACAGGGGGCAACACTGAAGCTTTCTTT.

V and J are TRBV7-2 and TRBJ2-6; no reliable D call. From germline, CDR1 is SGHTA and CDR2 FQGNSA. The CDR3 has 16 amino acids. V shed 2 bases and J shed 5 bases, with 13 bases lying between them. This CDR3 reads CASSLSRQLWANVLTF. CDR3 DNA sequence: TGTGCCAGCAGCTTATCAAGACAACTGTGGGCCAACGTCCTGACTTTC.

The chain combines TRBV9 with TRBJ1-2; 9 bases map to TRBD1. This CDR3 comprises 13 residues. Germline CDR1 reads SGDLS; CDR2 reads YYNGEE. J lost 8 bases, V lost 4 bases, and 6 bases had no gene match. The CDR3 protein is CASSTGGASGYTF. The CDR3 DNA reads as TGTGCCAGCAGCACAGGGGGCGCTTCGGGCTACACCTTC. The complete variable domain, with remaining parts taken from reference TRBV9 and TRBJ1-2, reads DSGVTQTPKHLITATGQRVTLRCSPRSGDLSVYWYQQSLDQGLQFLIQYYNGEERAKGNILERFSAQQFPDLHSELNLSSLELGDSALYFCASSTGGASGYTFGSGTRLTVV.

The rearrangement uses TRBV7-8 and TRBJ2-5, with D possibly matching TRBD1 (6 bases). In germline, CDR1 is SGHVS, CDR2 FQNEAQ. There are 14 residues in the CDR3. V was shortened by 5 bases and J by 4 bases, with 14 bases between the two germline ends. The CDR3 loop reads CASSLTWDIETQYF. CDR3 nucleotides: TGTGCCAGCAGCCTAACTTGGGACATAGAGACCCAGTACTTC.

The rearrangement uses TRBV9 and TRBJ2-1, with D perhaps TRBD2 (6 bases). Trimming left V 0 bases short and J 7 bases short, with 8 bases between. CDR1 and CDR2 from the germline V gene are SGDLS and YYNGEE. The CDR3 loop spans 13 amino acids. Here the CDR3 reads CASSVDRGNEQFF. The CDR3 DNA is TGTGCCAGCAGCGTAGATCGGGGGAATGAGCAGTTCTTC.

This chain joins TRBV5-4 and TRBJ2-1; D is unresolved. Looked up from germline, CDR1 is SGHNT and CDR2 is YYREEE (reference sequence). V was clipped by 0 bases and J by 5 bases, with 9 bases between them. The CDR3 spans 14 residues. CDR3 residues: CASSLATRNNEQFF. In nucleotides, the CDR3 is TGTGCCAGCAGCTTGGCTACGAGAAACAATGAGCAGTTCTTC.

V gene TRBV9 combines with J gene TRBJ1-3; no firm D call. Germline CDR1 SGDLS, CDR2 YYNGEE. V was clipped by 3 bases and J by 1 base, with 8 bases between them. This CDR3 contains 14 residues. Written as DNA, the CDR3 is TGTGCCAGCAGCGAAGAGTTTTCTGGAAACACCATATATTTT. Its translation is CASSEEFSGNTIYF.

The genes are TRBV6-5 and TRBJ1-1; weak D call: TRBD1 (6 bases). The V end lost 4 bases, the J end lost 4 bases, and 10 bases lay between the germline ends. This CDR3 has 13 amino acids. Germline V CDR1 and CDR2: MNHEY, SVGAGI. The CDR3 protein is CASSSGALTEAFF. In nucleotides, the CDR3 is TGTGCCAGCAGTTCAGGGGCCCTCACTGAAGCTTTCTTT.

The J gene is TRBJ2-5, the V gene TRBV11-2; 8 bases are a match to TRBD1. V lost 6 bases, J lost 5 bases, and 11 bases stayed unmatched. The V gene's germline CDR1 is SGHAT and CDR2 FQNNGV. The CDR3 has 15 residues. The chain's CDR3 is CASSSNRGEWETQYF. Here the CDR3 DNA reads TGTGCCAGCAGTTCTAACAGGGGGGAGTGGGAGACCCAGTACTTC.

The chain carries TRBV5-1 and TRBJ2-5, with TRBD1 identical over 7 bases. Trimming cost V 4 bases and J 2 bases; bases outside gene matches: 2. Per germline, CDR1 SGHRS and CDR2 YFSETQ. CDR3 length: 13 residues. The CDR3 DNA follows: TGCGCCAGCAGCGAGGGGGCGCAAGAGACCCAGTACTTC. This sequence encodes CASSEGAQETQYF. The variable domain in full, completed from reference TRBV5-1 and TRBJ2-5, reads KAGVTQTPRYLIKTRGQQVTLSCSPISGHRSVSWYQQTPGQGLQFLFEYFSETQRNKGNFPGRFSGRQFSNSRSEMNVSTLELGDSALYLCASSEGAQETQYFGPGTRLLVL.

The CDR3 reads CASSVREGEPLGEQYF. The CDR3 coding sequence is TGTGCCAGCAGCGTTAGGGAGGGGGAGCCCTTGGGAGAGCAGTACTTC. The chain couples TRBV9 to TRBJ2-7; D might be TRBD2 (7 bases). CDR3 length equals 16 residues. Germline-derived CDR1 and CDR2 are SGDLS and YYNGEE. The germline V and J ends were trimmed by 2 bases and 7 bases, with 22 bases remaining between them.

The chain has TRBV6-1 and TRBJ2-3, with 7 bases matching TRBD2. The CDR3 loop spans 15 amino acids. Trimming cost V 2 bases and J 2 bases; bases outside gene matches: 4. The germline CDR1 and CDR2 sequences are MNHNS and SASEGT. CDR3 in DNA: TGTGCCAGCAGTGAACGGGGAGGGTACACAGATACGCAGTATTTT. It specifies CASSERGGYTDTQYF.

The gene calls are TRBV5-1 and TRBJ1-2, with 10 bases matching TRBD1. CDR1 and CDR2 (germline): SGHRS, YFSETQ. This CDR3 is built from 15 residues. The V and J ends lost 1 base and 2 bases, in that order; junction bases with no gene match: 2. The DNA for the CDR3 is TGCGCCAGCAGCTTGAGACAGGGGGCGAACTATGGCTACACCTTC. As protein: CASSLRQGANYGYTF.